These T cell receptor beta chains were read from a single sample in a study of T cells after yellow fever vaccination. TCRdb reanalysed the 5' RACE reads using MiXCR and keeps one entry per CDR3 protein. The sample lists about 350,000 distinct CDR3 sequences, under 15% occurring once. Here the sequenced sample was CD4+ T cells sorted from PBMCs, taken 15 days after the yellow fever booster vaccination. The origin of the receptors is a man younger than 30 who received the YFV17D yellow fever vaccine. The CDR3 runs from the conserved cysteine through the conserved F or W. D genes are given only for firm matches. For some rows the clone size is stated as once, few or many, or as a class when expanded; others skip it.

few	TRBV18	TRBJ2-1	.	TGTGCCAGCTCACCACCGGGCGGTGAGCAGTTCTTC	CASSPPGGEQFF
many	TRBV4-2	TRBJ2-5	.	TGTGCCAGCAGCCAAGTTTGGGCTAGTGGAGAGACCCAGTACTTC	CASSQVWASGETQYF
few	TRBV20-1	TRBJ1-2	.	TGCAGTGCTAGGGTGGGCCACAACTATGGCTACACCTTC	CSARVGHNYGYTF
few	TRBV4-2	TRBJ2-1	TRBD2	TGTGCCAGCAGCCGCGAACAGGCGGGGGGCAATGAGCAGTTCTTC	CASSREQAGGNEQFF
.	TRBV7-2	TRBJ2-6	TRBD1	TGTGCCAGCAGCTCCCGAGGAGTGGACAGGGGTTCTGGGGCCAACGTCCTGACTTTC	CASSSRGVDRGSGANVLTF
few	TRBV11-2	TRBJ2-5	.	TGTGCCAGCAGCTTAGGACTGAGGGTGCGGGCAGCACAAGAGACCCAGTACTTC	CASSLGLRVRAAQETQYF
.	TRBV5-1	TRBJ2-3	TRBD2	TGCGCCAGCAGCCCAGCGGGGGGGCCGGGAGACTCACGGGATACGCAGTATTTT	CASSPAGGPGDSRDTQYF
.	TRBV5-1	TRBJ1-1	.	TGCGCCAGCAGCGGAGGGGTTATCCCTGAAGCTTTCTTT	CASSGGVIPEAFF
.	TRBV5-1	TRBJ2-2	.	TGCGCCAGCAGCTTCGGTCGCTCCCAGAACACCGGGGAGCTGTTTTTT	CASSFGRSQNTGELFF
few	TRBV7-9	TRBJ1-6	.	TGTGCCAGCAGCTCCCAGGGGCCAGGGCCTAATTCACCCCTCCACTTT	CASSSQGPGPNSPLHF
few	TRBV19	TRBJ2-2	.	TGTGCCAGTAGTAGAGGGGATAGGACCACCGGGGAGCTGTTTTTT	CASSRGDRTTGELFF
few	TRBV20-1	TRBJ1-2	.	TGCAGTGCTATGGGACACCTGAACTATGGCTACACCTTC	CSAMGHLNYGYTF
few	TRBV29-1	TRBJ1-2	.	TGCAGCGTTGATACCAGCTATGGCTACACCTTC	CSVDTSYGYTF
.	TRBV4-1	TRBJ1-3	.	TGCGCCAGCAGCCAGACACCGGTAGGCACCATATATTTT	CASSQTPVGTIYF
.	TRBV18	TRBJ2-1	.	TGTGCCAGCTCCCCGATTAATAAGGGGGGGGTCAATGAGCAGTTCTTC	CASSPINKGGVNEQFF
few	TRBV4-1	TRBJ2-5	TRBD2	TGCGCCAGCAGCCAAGCAGCTCTAGCGGGGAACCAAGAGACCCAGTACTTC	CASSQAALAGNQETQYF
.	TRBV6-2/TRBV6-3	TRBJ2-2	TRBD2	TGTGCCAGCAGTTACGGTTTGGGACTAGTGGCCGGGGAGCTGTTTTTT	CASSYGLGLVAGELFF
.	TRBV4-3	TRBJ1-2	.	TGCGCCAGCAGCCAAGTAGCGGGCGGGAACTATGGCTACACCTTC	CASSQVAGGNYGYTF
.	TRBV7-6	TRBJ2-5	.	TGTGCCAGCAGCTTCCAGGTGGGAGAGACCCAGTACTTC	CASSFQVGETQYF
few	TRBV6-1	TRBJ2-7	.	TGTGCCAGCACTTCTCCGACAGTCGTTAAGCAGTACTTC	CASTSPTVVKQYF
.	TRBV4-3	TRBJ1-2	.	TGCGCCAGCAGCCAAGACGGCGGGGCCGTGAGGGGCTACACCTTC	CASSQDGGAVRGYTF
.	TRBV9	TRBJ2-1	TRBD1	TGTGCCAGCAGCGTAGGTGTAGGCAGGGGGCTCGATGAGCAGTTCTTC	CASSVGVGRGLDEQFF
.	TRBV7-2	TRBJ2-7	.	TGTGCCAGCAGCCCGGCAGTGGGGGAGCAGTACTTC	CASSPAVGEQYF
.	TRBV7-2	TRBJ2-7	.	TGTGCCAGCAGCTTGCTGTGGGACCCGGGCTACGAGCAGTACTTC	CASSLLWDPGYEQYF
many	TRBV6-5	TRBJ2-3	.	TGTGCCAGCAGAGACACGGGAACAGATACGCAGTATTTT	CASRDTGTDTQYF
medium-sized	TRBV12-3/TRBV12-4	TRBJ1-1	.	TGCGCCAGCAGCCTCAGGGGCACTGAAGCTTTCTTT	CASSLRGTEAFF
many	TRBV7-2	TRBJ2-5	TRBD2	TGTGCCGAGACGGGAGGAGAGACCCAGTACTTC	CAETGGETQYF
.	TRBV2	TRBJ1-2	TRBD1	TGTGCCAGCAGTGAGAGTGCAGGGGGCGGTGGCTACACCTTC	CASSESAGGGGYTF
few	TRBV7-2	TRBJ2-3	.	TGTGCCAGCAGCTTCGCAGGGGGGCGGGTAGATACGCAGTATTTT	CASSFAGGRVDTQYF
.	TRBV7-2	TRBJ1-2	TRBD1	TGTGCCAGCACCTTGGACAGGATAGGTGGCTACACCTTC	CASTLDRIGGYTF
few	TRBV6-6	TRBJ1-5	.	TGTGCCAGCAGTTACTACATTGATAGCAATCAGCCCCAGCATTTT	CASSYYIDSNQPQHF
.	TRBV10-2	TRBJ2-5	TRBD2	TGCGCCAGCAGGCTAGCGGGGTACCAAGAGACCCAGTACTTC	CASRLAGYQETQYF